These T cell receptor beta chains were read from a single sample in a study of neurological immune-mediated disorders. TCRdb reprocessed the 5' RACE reads via MiXCR and lists one record per CDR3 protein. In the table there are approximately 65,000 distinct CDR3 sequences, more than 3.5% of which are singletons. The sample taken for sequencing was PBMCs. All receptors derive from a man between 45 and 60 years old with multiple sclerosis. The conserved cysteine and the conserved F or W are not part of the CDR3 here. Each record gives: CDR3 protein, V gene, J gene.

CDR3: ASSLGRGLGGYT; V: TRBV12-3/TRBV12-4; J: TRBJ1-2
CDR3: ASSLDRAPANYGYT; V: TRBV7-8; J: TRBJ1-2
CDR3: ASSFFTASGSTDTQY; V: TRBV5-1; J: TRBJ2-3
CDR3: ASSLDSLSGANVLT; V: TRBV12-3/TRBV12-4; J: TRBJ2-6
CDR3: SARGASSYEQY; V: TRBV20-1; J: TRBJ2-7
CDR3: ASSEMYRVGETQY; V: TRBV2; J: TRBJ2-5
CDR3: ASSLVGPVGLH; V: TRBV7-2; J: TRBJ1-6
CDR3: AIRLQGSSAEQY; V: TRBV10-3; J: TRBJ2-7
CDR3: ASSQVSGLAATYNEQF; V: TRBV14; J: TRBJ2-1
CDR3: ATSPRGQGNTGELF; V: TRBV2; J: TRBJ2-2
CDR3: AISETGVIGEQY; V: TRBV10-3; J: TRBJ2-7
CDR3: ASSRGVVGDTEAF; V: TRBV6-2/TRBV6-3; J: TRBJ1-1
CDR3: ASSGIDGPHQPQH; V: TRBV21-1; J: TRBJ1-5
CDR3: ASALTSVPYEQY; V: TRBV5-1; J: TRBJ2-7
CDR3: ASSRGNGRETQY; V: TRBV7-9; J: TRBJ2-5
CDR3: ATSRDLEGSYGYT; V: TRBV15; J: TRBJ1-2
CDR3: ASSASGKKDQY; V: TRBV10-1; J: TRBJ2-5
CDR3: ASSFPGPLYGYT; V: TRBV7-2; J: TRBJ1-2
CDR3: SAQKPGQTYEQY; V: TRBV20-1; J: TRBJ2-7
CDR3: ASRIDGPWETQY; V: TRBV5-1; J: TRBJ2-5
CDR3: ASSLARGFNEKLF; V: TRBV5-1; J: TRBJ1-4
CDR3: ASSSYGNSGANVLT; V: TRBV5-1; J: TRBJ2-6
CDR3: SAWGIDFTEAF; V: TRBV20-1; J: TRBJ1-1
CDR3: SVKGQGTEAF; V: TRBV29-1; J: TRBJ1-1